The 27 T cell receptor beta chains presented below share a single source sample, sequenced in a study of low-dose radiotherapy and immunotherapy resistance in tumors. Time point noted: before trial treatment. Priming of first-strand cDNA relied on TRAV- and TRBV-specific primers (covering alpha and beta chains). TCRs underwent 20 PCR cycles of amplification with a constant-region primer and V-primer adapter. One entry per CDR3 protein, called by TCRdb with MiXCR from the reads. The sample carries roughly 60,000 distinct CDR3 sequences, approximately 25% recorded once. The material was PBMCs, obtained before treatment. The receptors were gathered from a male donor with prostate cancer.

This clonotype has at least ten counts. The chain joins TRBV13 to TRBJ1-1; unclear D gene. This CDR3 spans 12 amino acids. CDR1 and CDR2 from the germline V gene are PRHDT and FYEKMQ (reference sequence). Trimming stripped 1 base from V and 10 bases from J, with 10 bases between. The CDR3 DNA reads TGTGCCAGCAGCTTAGTAAGGCTCGGAGCTTTCTTT. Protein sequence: CASSLVRLGAFF.

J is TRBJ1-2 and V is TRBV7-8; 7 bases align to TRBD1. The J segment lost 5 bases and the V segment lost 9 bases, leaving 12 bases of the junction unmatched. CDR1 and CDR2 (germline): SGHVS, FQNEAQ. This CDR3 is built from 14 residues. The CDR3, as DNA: TGTGCCAGTACCAGAGGGGGCGCAGGGTATGGCTACACCTTC. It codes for CASTRGGAGYGYTF.

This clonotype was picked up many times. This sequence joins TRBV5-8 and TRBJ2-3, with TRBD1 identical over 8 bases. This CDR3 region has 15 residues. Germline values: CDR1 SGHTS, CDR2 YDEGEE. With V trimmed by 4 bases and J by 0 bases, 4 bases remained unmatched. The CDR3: CASSDRGVSTDTQYF. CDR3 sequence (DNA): TGTGCCAGCAGCGACAGGGGCGTAAGCACAGATACGCAGTATTTT.

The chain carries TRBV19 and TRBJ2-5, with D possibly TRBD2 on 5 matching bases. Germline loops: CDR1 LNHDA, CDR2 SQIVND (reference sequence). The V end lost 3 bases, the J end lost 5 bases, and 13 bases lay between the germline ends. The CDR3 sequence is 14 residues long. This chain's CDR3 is CASSISASRETQYF. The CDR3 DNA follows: TGTGCCAGTAGTATTTCGGCTAGCAGGGAGACCCAGTACTTC.

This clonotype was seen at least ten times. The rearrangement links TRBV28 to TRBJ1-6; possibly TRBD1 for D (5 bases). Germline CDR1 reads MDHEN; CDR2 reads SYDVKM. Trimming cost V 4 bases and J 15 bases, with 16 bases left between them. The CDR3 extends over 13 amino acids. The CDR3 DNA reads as TGTGCCAGCAGTTCGAGGGGCCTGGAACTCCTCCACTTT. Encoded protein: CASSSRGLELLHF.

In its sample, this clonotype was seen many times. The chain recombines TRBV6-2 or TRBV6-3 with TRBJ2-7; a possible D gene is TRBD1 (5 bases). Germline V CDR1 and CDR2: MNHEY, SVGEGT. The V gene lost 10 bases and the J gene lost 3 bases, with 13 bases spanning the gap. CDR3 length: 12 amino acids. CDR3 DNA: TGTGCCACCGAAACCGACAGCTACGAGCAGTACTTC. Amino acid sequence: CATETDSYEQYF.

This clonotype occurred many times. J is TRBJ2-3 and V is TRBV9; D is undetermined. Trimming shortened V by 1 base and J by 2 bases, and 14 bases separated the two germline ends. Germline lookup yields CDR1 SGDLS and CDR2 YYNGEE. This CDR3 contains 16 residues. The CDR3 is CASSVLSGADTDTQYF. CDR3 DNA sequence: TGTGCCAGCAGCGTATTGTCGGGCGCGGACACAGATACGCAGTATTTT.

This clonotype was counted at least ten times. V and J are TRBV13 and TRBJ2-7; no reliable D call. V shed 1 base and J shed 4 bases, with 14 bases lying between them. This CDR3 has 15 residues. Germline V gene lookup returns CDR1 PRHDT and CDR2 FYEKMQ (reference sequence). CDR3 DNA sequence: TGTGCCAGCAGCTTAGAAGGAGAGGTCGGGTACGAGCAGTACTTC. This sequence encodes CASSLEGEVGYEQYF.

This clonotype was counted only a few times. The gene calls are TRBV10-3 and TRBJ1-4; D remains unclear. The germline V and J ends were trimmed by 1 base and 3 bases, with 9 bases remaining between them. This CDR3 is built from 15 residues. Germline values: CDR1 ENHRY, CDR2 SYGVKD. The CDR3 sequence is CAISEFGSPNEKLFF. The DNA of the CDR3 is TGTGCCATCAGTGAGTTCGGCAGCCCTAATGAAAAACTGTTTTTT.

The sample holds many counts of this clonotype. This chain's CDR3 is CSAPKGAERHNEQFF. The CDR3 DNA follows: TGCAGTGCTCCCAAGGGGGCGGAACGCCACAATGAGCAGTTCTTC. V gene TRBV20-1 combines with J gene TRBJ2-1; 7 bases fit TRBD1. V lost 5 bases, J lost 5 bases, and 12 bases stayed unmatched. The CDR3 length is 15 residues. Germline lookup yields CDR1 DFQATT and CDR2 SNEGSKA (reference sequence).

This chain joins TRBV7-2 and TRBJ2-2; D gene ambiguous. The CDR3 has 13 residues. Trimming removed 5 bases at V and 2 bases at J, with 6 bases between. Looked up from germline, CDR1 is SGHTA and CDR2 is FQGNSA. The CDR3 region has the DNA TGTGCCAGCAGCGAATTCAACACCGGGGAGCTGTTTTTT. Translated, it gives CASSEFNTGELFF.

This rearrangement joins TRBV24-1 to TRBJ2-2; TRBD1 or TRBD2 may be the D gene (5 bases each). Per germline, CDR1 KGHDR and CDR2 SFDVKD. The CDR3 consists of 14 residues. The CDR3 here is CTSRPGGQGGELFF. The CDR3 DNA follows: TGTACCAGCAGGCCTGGGGGTCAAGGCGGGGAGCTGTTTTTT.

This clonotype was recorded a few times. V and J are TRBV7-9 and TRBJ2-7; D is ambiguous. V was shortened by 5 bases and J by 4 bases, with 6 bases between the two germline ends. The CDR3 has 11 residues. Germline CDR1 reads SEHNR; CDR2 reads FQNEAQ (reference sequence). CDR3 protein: CASSAPYEQYF. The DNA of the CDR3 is TGTGCCAGCAGCGCCCCTTACGAGCAGTACTTC.

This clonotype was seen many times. The CDR3 loop reads CASSPRQVGTEAFF. The CDR3 region has the DNA TGTGCCAGCTCACCAAGACAGGTGGGGACTGAAGCTTTCTTT. The chain is built from TRBV18 and TRBJ1-1; D perhaps matches TRBD1 (6 bases). V dropped 2 bases and J dropped 5 bases, with 12 bases sitting between them. The CDR3 sequence is 14 residues long. In germline, CDR1 is KGHSH, CDR2 LQKENI.

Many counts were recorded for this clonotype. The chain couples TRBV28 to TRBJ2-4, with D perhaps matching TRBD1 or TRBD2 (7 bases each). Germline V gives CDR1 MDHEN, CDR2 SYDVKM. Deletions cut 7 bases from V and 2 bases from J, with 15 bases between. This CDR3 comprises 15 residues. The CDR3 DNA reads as TGTGCCAGCACCCAGGGGGGGGTGTCCAAAAACATTCAGTACTTC. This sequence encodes CASTQGGVSKNIQYF.

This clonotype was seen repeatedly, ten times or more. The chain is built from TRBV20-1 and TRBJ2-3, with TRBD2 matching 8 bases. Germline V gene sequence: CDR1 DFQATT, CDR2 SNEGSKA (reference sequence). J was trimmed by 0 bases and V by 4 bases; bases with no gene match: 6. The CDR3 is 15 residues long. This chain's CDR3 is CSATTKRGSTDTQYF. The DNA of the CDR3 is TGCAGTGCTACAACCAAGCGGGGGAGCACAGATACGCAGTATTTT.

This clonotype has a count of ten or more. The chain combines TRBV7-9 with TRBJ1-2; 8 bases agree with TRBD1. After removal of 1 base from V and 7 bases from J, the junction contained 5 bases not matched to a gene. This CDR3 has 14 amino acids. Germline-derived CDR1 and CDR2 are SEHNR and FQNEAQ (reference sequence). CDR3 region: CASSLGTGNSGYTF. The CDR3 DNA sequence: TGTGCCAGCAGCTTAGGGACAGGGAACAGTGGCTACACCTTC.

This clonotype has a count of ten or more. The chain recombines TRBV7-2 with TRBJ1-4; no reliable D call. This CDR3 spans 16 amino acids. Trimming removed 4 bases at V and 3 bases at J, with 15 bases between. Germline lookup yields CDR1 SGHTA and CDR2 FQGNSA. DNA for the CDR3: TGTGCCAGCAGCTCCATGGTCCAGGCCCCTAATGAAAAACTGTTTTTT. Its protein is CASSSMVQAPNEKLFF.

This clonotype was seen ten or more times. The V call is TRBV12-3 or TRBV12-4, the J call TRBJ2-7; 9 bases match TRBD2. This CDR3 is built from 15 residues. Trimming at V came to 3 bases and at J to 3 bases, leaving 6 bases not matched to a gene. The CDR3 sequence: CASSFEASGNYEQYF. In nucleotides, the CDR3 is TGTGCCAGCAGTTTTGAGGCTAGCGGGAACTACGAGCAGTACTTC.

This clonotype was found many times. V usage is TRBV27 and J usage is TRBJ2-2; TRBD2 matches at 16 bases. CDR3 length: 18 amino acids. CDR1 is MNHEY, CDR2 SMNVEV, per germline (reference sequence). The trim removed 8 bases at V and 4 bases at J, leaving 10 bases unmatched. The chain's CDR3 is CASVPSGLAGGSTGELFF. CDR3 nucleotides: TGTGCCAGCGTGCCCTCGGGACTAGCGGGAGGGAGCACCGGGGAGCTGTTTTTT.

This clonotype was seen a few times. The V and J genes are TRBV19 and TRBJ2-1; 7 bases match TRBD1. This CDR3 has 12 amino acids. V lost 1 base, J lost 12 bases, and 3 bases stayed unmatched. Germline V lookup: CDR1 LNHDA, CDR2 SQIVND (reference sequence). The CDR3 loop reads CASSIVGTAQFF. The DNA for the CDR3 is TGTGCCAGTAGTATAGTGGGGACAGCGCAGTTCTTC. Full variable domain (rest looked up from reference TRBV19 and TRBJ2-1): DGGITQSPKYLFRKEGQNVTLSCEQNLNHDAMYWYRQDPGQGLRLIYYSQIVNDFQKGDIAEGYSVSREKKESFPLTVTSAQKNPTAFYLCASSIVGTAQFFGPGTRLTVL.

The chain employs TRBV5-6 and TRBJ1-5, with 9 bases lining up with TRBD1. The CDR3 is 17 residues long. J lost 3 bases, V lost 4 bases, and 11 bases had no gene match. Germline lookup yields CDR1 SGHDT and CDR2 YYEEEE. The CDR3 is CASSATDRGLLNQPQHF. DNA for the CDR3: TGTGCCAGCAGCGCGACGGACAGGGGCCTCCTCAATCAGCCCCAGCATTTT.

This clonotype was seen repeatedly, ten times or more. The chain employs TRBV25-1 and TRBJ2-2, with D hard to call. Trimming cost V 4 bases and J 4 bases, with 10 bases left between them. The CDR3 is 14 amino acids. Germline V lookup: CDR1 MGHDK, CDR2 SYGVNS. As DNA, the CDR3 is TGTGCCAGCAGTGGGGCTAGACCCACCGGGGAGCTGTTTTTT. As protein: CASSGARPTGELFF.

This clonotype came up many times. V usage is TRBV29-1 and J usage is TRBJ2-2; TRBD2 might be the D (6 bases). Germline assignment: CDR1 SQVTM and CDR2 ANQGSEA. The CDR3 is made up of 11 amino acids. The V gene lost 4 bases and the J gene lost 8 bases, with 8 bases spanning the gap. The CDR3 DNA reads TGCAGCGTTGGGGCGGGAGGGGAGCTGTTTTTT. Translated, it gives CSVGAGGELFF.

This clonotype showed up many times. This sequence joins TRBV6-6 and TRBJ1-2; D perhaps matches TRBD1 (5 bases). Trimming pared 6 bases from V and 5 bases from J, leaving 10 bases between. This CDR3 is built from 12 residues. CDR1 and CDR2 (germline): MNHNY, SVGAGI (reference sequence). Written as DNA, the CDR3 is TGTGCCAGCAGGGGTGGGGGATATGGCTACACCTTC. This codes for CASRGGGYGYTF.

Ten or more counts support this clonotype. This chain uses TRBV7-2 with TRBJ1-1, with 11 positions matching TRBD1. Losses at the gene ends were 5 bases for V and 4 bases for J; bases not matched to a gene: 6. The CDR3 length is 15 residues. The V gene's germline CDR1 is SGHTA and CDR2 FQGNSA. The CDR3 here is CASSAAGTGGTEAFF. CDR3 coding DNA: TGTGCCAGCAGCGCTGCCGGGACAGGGGGCACTGAAGCTTTCTTT. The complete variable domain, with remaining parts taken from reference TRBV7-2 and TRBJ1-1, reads GAGVSQSPSNKVTEKGKDVELRCDPISGHTALYWYRQSLGQGLEFLIYFQGNSAPDKSGLPSDRFSAERTGGSVSTLTIQRTQQEDSAVYLCASSAAGTGGTEAFFGQGTRLTVV.

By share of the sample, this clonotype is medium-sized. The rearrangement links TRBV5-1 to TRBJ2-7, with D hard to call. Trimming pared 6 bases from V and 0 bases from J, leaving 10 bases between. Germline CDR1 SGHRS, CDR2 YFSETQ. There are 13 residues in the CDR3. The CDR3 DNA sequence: TGCGCCAGCACCTCGGACGGCTCCTACGAGCAGTACTTC. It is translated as CASTSDGSYEQYF.